This T cell receptor (beta chain) was captured in a study of beta chain features in type 1 diabetes. Points from the study as a whole: Moderate yet significant TCRB CDR3 shortening was seen in Type 1 diabetes patients in all four CD4+ subsets. Patients with type 1 diabetes showed fewer VDJ junction insertions and more deletions.

This clone came up a few times. Its antigen is still unknown. The entirety of the isolated RNA underwent reverse transcription, so expressed TCRB transcripts were sequenced. TCRdb's table, derived via immunoSEQ multiplex PCR, lists solely in-frame clones and lacks some. The sample holds 200,000 to 250,000 clones, approximately 14% seen once. The receptor was derived from a man aged 30 to 45 with type 1 diabetes. The source material was naive CD4+ T cells from blood.

CDR3: CAWSVTGGSTDTQYF. CDR3 DNA sequence: TGTGCCTGGAGTGTAACAGGGGGTAGCACAGATACGCAGTATTTT. The rearrangement joins TRBV30 to TRBJ2-3, with TRBD1 matching 8 bases. The germline V gene has CDR1 GTSNPN and CDR2 SVGIG (reference sequence). The CDR3 has 15 amino acids. The ends lost 0 bases at V and 0 bases at J; junction bases unmatched: 2.